Presented here are 32 T cell receptor beta chains from one specimen sequenced in a study of Tregs in tolerant kidney transplant recipients. TCRdb's copy holds only in-frame clones and misses some; the assay was immunoSEQ multiplex PCR. The data contain approximately 99,000 clones, around 90% of them singletons. Here the sequenced sample was CD4+ T cells from blood, taken before the transplant. Receptors were obtained from a human donor who received a combined kidney and bone marrow transplant.

The J gene is TRBJ1-1, the V gene TRBV29-1; D remains unclear. CDR3 length: 12 residues. Germline-derived CDR1 and CDR2 are SQVTM and ANQGSEA. Trimming stripped 3 bases from V and 5 bases from J, with 10 bases between. CDR3 region: CSVDRGMTEAFF. The CDR3 nucleotides are TGCAGCGTTGACCGGGGTATGACTGAAGCTTTCTTT.

The chain has TRBV19 and TRBJ2-7; 8 bases align to TRBD2. This CDR3 is built from 14 residues. Per the germline V gene, CDR1 is LNHDA and CDR2 is SQIVND (reference sequence). V was pared by 7 bases and J by 2 bases, with 7 bases of the junction left unmatched. CDR3 loop: CASTISGGAYEQYF. The CDR3 DNA follows: TGTGCCAGTACGATCAGCGGGGGCGCCTACGAGCAGTACTTC.

CDR3 loop: CASSLVAGETYEQYF. The DNA of the CDR3 is TGCGCCAGCAGCTTAGTAGCGGGAGAGACCTACGAGCAGTACTTC. The V call is TRBV5-1, the J call TRBJ2-7, with 9 positions matching TRBD2. Per germline, CDR1 SGHRS and CDR2 YFSETQ. V lost 2 bases to trimming and J lost 2 bases; unmatched junction nucleotides: 5. The CDR3 runs to 15 residues.

This clone was counted between two and nine times. CDR3 sequence (DNA): TGTGCCAGTAGTCCGGACAGGTATGGCTACACCTTC. Translated, it gives CASSPDRYGYTF. The genes are TRBV19 and TRBJ1-2, with TRBD1 identical over 7 bases. Trimming took 5 bases from V and 5 from J; bases not matched to a gene: 2. Germline CDR1 is LNHDA and CDR2 is SQIVND (reference sequence). The CDR3 runs to 12 residues.

V usage is TRBV28 and J usage is TRBJ2-2, with 9 bases lining up with TRBD1. J was trimmed by 1 base and V by 8 bases; bases with no gene match: 5. Germline-derived CDR1 and CDR2 are MDHEN and SYDVKM. This CDR3 has 15 amino acids. The CDR3 loop is CASEGQGLNTGELFF. The CDR3, as DNA: TGTGCCAGCGAGGGACAGGGCTTGAACACCGGGGAGCTGTTTTTT.

V and J are TRBV20-1 and TRBJ2-3; tentative D call: TRBD1 (6 bases). The V gene's germline CDR1 is DFQATT and CDR2 SNEGSKA (reference sequence). The CDR3 runs to 11 residues. V gave up 8 bases and J gave up 4 bases, with 10 bases separating them. CDR3 nucleotide sequence: TGCAGTTCCCACAGGGCAGATACGCAGTATTTT. Protein: CSSHRADTQYF.

The rearrangement links TRBV2 to TRBJ2-2; D gene ambiguous. Per germline, CDR1 SNHLY and CDR2 FYNNEI. The CDR3 runs 14 residues. V shed 4 bases and J shed 2 bases, with 8 bases lying between them. CDR3 in amino acids: CASSGWANTGELFF. Here the CDR3 DNA reads TGTGCCAGCAGTGGGTGGGCCAACACCGGGGAGCTGTTTTTT.

This clone has a handful of counts. This chain connects TRBV5-4 to TRBJ2-5; no firm D call. V was clipped by 7 bases and J by 4 bases, with 8 bases between them. The CDR3 length is 11 residues. Germline loops: CDR1 SGHNT, CDR2 YYREEE (reference sequence). Here the CDR3 DNA reads TGTGCCAGCGGCCAATCAGAGACCCAGTACTTC. It yields the protein CASGQSETQYF.

The rearrangement joins TRBV7-9 to TRBJ1-1; D is uncertain. The CDR3 is 13 amino acids. V gave up 3 bases and J gave up 4 bases, with 9 bases separating them. From germline, CDR1 is SEHNR and CDR2 FQNEAQ (reference sequence). The CDR3: CASSLSVRTEAFF. The DNA of the CDR3 is TGTGCCAGCAGCTTGTCAGTCCGCACTGAAGCTTTCTTT.

This chain links TRBV19 with TRBJ1-5, with 8 bases lining up with TRBD1. V lost 5 bases and J lost 3; bases outside the gene matches: 9. CDR3 length: 16 amino acids. Germline V CDR1 and CDR2: LNHDA, SQIVND (reference sequence). CDR3 residues: CASSVPGQVINQPQHF. For the CDR3, the DNA is TGTGCCAGTAGTGTCCCGGGACAGGTCATCAATCAGCCCCAGCATTTT.

The V call is TRBV7-2, the J call TRBJ2-7; 10 bases agree with TRBD1. Germline V CDR1 and CDR2: SGHTA, FQGNSA. The CDR3 has 15 residues. J lost 2 bases, V lost 5 bases, and 6 bases had no gene match. CDR3 amino acids: CASSRTGQGAYEQYF. The CDR3 region has the DNA TGTGCCAGCAGCAGAACAGGACAGGGGGCCTACGAGCAGTACTTC.

The V call is TRBV5-8, the J call TRBJ1-2; possibly TRBD1 for D (5 bases). Between the trimmed V and J ends, which lost 2 bases and 2 bases, there was a span of 10 bases. The CDR3 is made up of 14 amino acids. The germline V gene encodes CDR1 SGHTS and CDR2 YDEGEE. CDR3 loop: CASSLERQNYGYTF. Written as DNA, the CDR3 is TGTGCCAGCAGCTTAGAAAGACAGAACTATGGCTACACCTTC.

This clone turned up a few times. This sequence joins TRBV21-1 and TRBJ2-7; TRBD1, the table's D call, lacks a check against the DNA. TRBV21-1 is a listed pseudogene. There are 12 residues in the CDR3. The CDR3 nucleotides read TGTGCCAGCAGCAAAGAGGGGGCCGAGCAGTACTTC. Its translation: CASSKEGAEQYF.

This chain uses TRBV7-2 with TRBJ2-1; D not resolved. CDR1 and CDR2 from the germline V gene are SGHTA and FQGNSA. V was trimmed by 4 bases and J by 3 bases, leaving 13 bases between them. The CDR3 runs to 15 residues. The CDR3 DNA follows: TGTGCCAGCAGCTATCAACCCGCCGGCTACAATGAGCAGTTCTTC. This gives the protein CASSYQPAGYNEQFF.

The V gene is TRBV6-5, the J gene TRBJ2-7, with 11 bases aligning to TRBD2. The CDR3 loop spans 14 amino acids. Germline V gene data show CDR1 as MNHEY and CDR2 as SVGAGI. The trim removed 6 bases at V and 5 bases at J, leaving 6 bases unmatched. This CDR3 reads CASRPTSGSDEQYF. CDR3 bases: TGTGCCAGCAGACCAACTAGCGGGAGCGACGAGCAGTACTTC.

The chain has TRBV6-6 and TRBJ1-3; 7 bases align to TRBD1. V lost 7 bases, J lost 0 bases, and 6 bases stayed unmatched. The CDR3 sequence is 15 residues long. Looked up from germline, CDR1 is MNHNY and CDR2 is SVGAGI (reference sequence). The CDR3 coding sequence is TGTGCCAGCAACCAGGGACAGCCCTCTGGAAACACCATATATTTT. It is translated as CASNQGQPSGNTIYF.

This clone was counted only a few times. Other DNA sequences in the same sample also yield this CDR3. The gene calls are TRBV15 and TRBJ1-4; the D is unclear. The CDR3 consists of 16 residues. Trimming took 1 base from V and 0 from J, leaving 9 bases between them. In germline, CDR1 is LNHNV, CDR2 YYDKDF (reference sequence). The CDR3 spells CATSRGRGATNEKLFF. In DNA, the CDR3 is TGTGCCACCAGCAGAGGACGGGGTGCAACTAATGAAAAACTGTTTTTT.

The V and J genes are TRBV5-1 and TRBJ2-5, with TRBD1 matching 8 bases. This CDR3 is built from 13 residues. The ends lost 4 bases at V and 5 bases at J; junction bases unmatched: 4. Germline V lookup: CDR1 SGHRS, CDR2 YFSETQ. Here the CDR3 reads CASSRTGIETQYF. CDR3 nucleotide sequence: TGCGCCAGCAGCAGGACAGGGATTGAGACCCAGTACTTC.

The chain recombines TRBV29-1 with TRBJ1-1, with D possibly being TRBD1 (5 bases). V was clipped by 0 bases and J by 4 bases, with 12 bases between them. The CDR3 has 14 amino acids. Per germline, CDR1 SQVTM and CDR2 ANQGSEA. CDR3 in amino acids: CSVEESRVTTEAFF. The CDR3 DNA sequence: TGCAGCGTTGAAGAGAGCAGGGTGACCACTGAAGCTTTCTTT.

The J gene is TRBJ1-4, the V gene TRBV7-9, with 7 positions matching TRBD1. With V trimmed by 5 bases and J by 5 bases, 8 bases remained unmatched. CDR1 is SEHNR, CDR2 FQNEAQ, per germline (reference sequence). The CDR3 runs 15 residues. The CDR3 loop reads CASSGRDSQNEKLFF. The CDR3 DNA sequence: TGTGCCAGCAGCGGTCGGGACAGCCAGAATGAAAAACTGTTTTTT.

The gene calls are TRBV11-2 and TRBJ1-1; 9 bases match TRBD1. Germline values: CDR1 SGHAT, CDR2 FQNNGV. Trimming at V came to 5 bases and at J to 4 bases, leaving 8 bases not matched to a gene. The CDR3 consists of 15 residues. The CDR3 coding sequence is TGTGCCAGCAGCACCCACAGGGGGCAGGGCACTGAAGCTTTCTTT. Translating gives CASSTHRGQGTEAFF.

This chain connects TRBV6-1 to TRBJ1-4; D call uncertain. Deletions cut 3 bases from V and 7 bases from J, with 6 bases between. The CDR3 contains 12 residues. CDR1 is MNHNS and CDR2 is SASEGT in the germline V gene. The CDR3 region has the DNA TGTGCCAGCAGTGACGAGGGTGAAAAACTGTTTTTT. It encodes CASSDEGEKLFF.

The genes are TRBV4-1 and TRBJ2-5; maybe TRBD2 (7 bases). CDR3 length: 13 amino acids. Germline V gene sequence: CDR1 MGHRA, CDR2 YSYEKL. Trimming removed 3 bases at V and 5 bases at J, with 10 bases between. The CDR3 DNA reads TGCGCCAGCAGCCACGGGGGGCGGGAGACCCAGTACTTC. It yields the protein CASSHGGRETQYF.

J is TRBJ1-2 and V is TRBV6-4, with 9 bases identical to TRBD1. The V gene end was trimmed by 8 bases and the J gene end by 8 bases; junction bases not matched to a gene: 6. CDR1 MRHNA and CDR2 SNTAGT come from the germline V gene. The CDR3 loop spans 12 amino acids. The CDR3: CASGDRASGYTF. CDR3 sequence (DNA): TGTGCCAGCGGGGACAGGGCGTCAGGCTACACCTTC.

The V and J genes are TRBV7-6 and TRBJ2-3, with 11 positions matching TRBD2. The CDR3 has 17 amino acids. Germline V lookup: CDR1 SGHVS, CDR2 FNYEAQ. V lost 1 base and J lost 4; bases outside the gene matches: 7. In DNA form, the CDR3 reads TGTGCCAGCAGCTTAGACTTTAGCGGGGGGGCTGCAGATACGCAGTATTTT. It encodes CASSLDFSGGAADTQYF.

V and J are TRBV28 and TRBJ2-7, with 10 bases that match TRBD1. The CDR3 contains 14 residues. Losses at the gene ends were 8 bases for V and 1 base for J; bases not matched to a gene: 5. The V gene's germline CDR1 is MDHEN and CDR2 SYDVKM. The CDR3 reads CASLGQGFSYEQYF. CDR3 nucleotide sequence: TGTGCCAGCTTGGGACAGGGGTTTTCCTACGAGCAGTACTTC. Supplemented by reference TRBV28 and TRBJ2-7, the full variable domain reads DVKVTQSSRYLVKRTGEKVFLECVQDMDHENMFWYRQDPGLGLRLIYFSYDVKMKEKGDIPEGYSVSREKKERFSLILESASTNQTSMYLCASLGQGFSYEQYFGPGTRLTVT.

The chain employs TRBV7-2 and TRBJ2-7; maybe TRBD2 (5 bases). The CDR3 consists of 15 residues. CDR1 SGHTA and CDR2 FQGNSA come from the germline V gene. Trimming pared 2 bases from V and 0 bases from J, leaving 11 bases between. CDR3 sequence: CASSLRPGLSYEQYF. The CDR3 DNA is TGTGCCAGCAGCTTAAGGCCAGGACTCTCCTACGAGCAGTACTTC.

The chain links TRBV5-4 to TRBJ2-7; 13 bases match TRBD2. Trimming at V came to 3 bases and at J to 3 bases, leaving 3 bases not matched to a gene. CDR1 is SGHNT and CDR2 is YYREEE in the germline V gene (reference sequence). The CDR3 loop spans 15 amino acids. CDR3 in amino acids: CASSSGTSGNYEQYF. The CDR3 DNA sequence: TGTGCCAGCAGCTCCGGGACTAGCGGGAACTACGAGCAGTACTTC.

The chain has TRBV27 and TRBJ1-2, with D perhaps matching TRBD1 (6 bases). This CDR3 has 15 amino acids. The V and J ends lost 4 bases and 3 bases respectively, with 15 bases between them. Per germline, CDR1 MNHEY and CDR2 SMNVEV (reference sequence). For the CDR3, the DNA is TGTGCCAGCAGTTCCCAAGGGGGTTCGGACTATGGCTACACCTTC. This gives the protein CASSSQGGSDYGYTF.

This chain links TRBV6-5 with TRBJ2-1; 7 bases line up with TRBD2. The germline CDR1 and CDR2 sequences are MNHEY and SVGAGI. V shed 2 bases, J shed 7 bases, and the junction held 11 bases outside the gene matches. The CDR3 is 16 residues long. CDR3 nucleotide sequence: TGTGCCAGCAGTTACGGGGGGGAGGGGCTTTGGAATGAGCAGTTCTTC. It encodes CASSYGGEGLWNEQFF.

This sequence joins TRBV6-6 and TRBJ2-3, with 14 bases fitting TRBD2. The CDR3 runs to 16 residues. Looked up from germline, CDR1 is MNHNY and CDR2 is SVGAGI (reference sequence). The V and J ends lost 0 bases and 5 bases, in that order; junction bases with no gene match: 1. For the CDR3, the DNA is TGTGCCAGCAGTTACTCGACTAGCGGGGGGGGAGATACGCAGTATTTT. Amino acids: CASSYSTSGGGDTQYF.

J is TRBJ1-2 and V is TRBV6-1; D unclear. V was shortened by 4 bases and J by 6 bases, with 12 bases between the two germline ends. Germline CDR1 reads MNHNS; CDR2 reads SASEGT. The CDR3 covers 13 residues. Here the CDR3 DNA reads TGTGCCAGCAGTGGAGGCTTTCGGAATGGCTACACCTTC. Translation gives CASSGGFRNGYTF.